What follows are 22 T cell receptor beta chains derived from one specimen sequenced in a study of T-cell memory formation after mild COVID-19. TCRdb passed the 5' RACE reads through MiXCR, listing each CDR3 protein once. The table lists some 200,000 distinct CDR3 sequences, around 8.8% of them singletons. Sequencing input: PBMCs or a T cell subset sorted from them (not recorded which). The receptors stem from a man younger than 30 who had mild COVID-19 (a few samples of this study predate the infection). Cell type and time point are not known.

The V call is TRBV20-1, the J call TRBJ1-2, with TRBD1 matching 7 bases. Per germline, CDR1 DFQATT and CDR2 SNEGSKA (reference sequence). The CDR3 runs 13 residues. The ends lost 5 bases at V and 1 base at J; junction bases unmatched: 4. Written as DNA, the CDR3 is TGCAGTGCTGATGACAGGGATAACTATGGCTACACCTTC. Residues: CSADDRDNYGYTF.

This clonotype was seen only a few times. V is TRBV24-1 and J is TRBJ1-1; no reliable D call. The CDR3 runs to 14 residues. The V gene lost 7 bases and the J gene lost 2 bases, with 13 bases spanning the gap. In germline, CDR1 is KGHDR, CDR2 SFDVKD. The CDR3 loop reads CATRATALNTEAFF. CDR3 bases: TGTGCCACCAGAGCCACGGCCCTTAACACTGAAGCTTTCTTT.

This clonotype came up a few times. A read error is likely, as this CDR3 ends without the conserved phenylalanine or tryptophan. It is unclear where the CDR3 begins or ends on the DNA, so no DNA is shown, and the CDR3 is as TCRdb lists it. V usage is TRBV2 and J usage is TRBJ1-1. The CDR3 extends over 13 residues, inclusive of both ends. CDR1 and CDR2 (germline): SNHLY, FYNNEI. The CDR3 is CASMVQGYRSRRV.

J is TRBJ2-3 and V is TRBV10-2; D might be TRBD2 (6 bases). Trimming stripped 10 bases from V and 1 base from J, with 15 bases between. Germline assignment: CDR1 WSHSY and CDR2 SAAADI. The CDR3 covers 14 residues. This chain's CDR3 is CATAGGSGTDTQYF. CDR3 nucleotide sequence: TGCGCCACTGCCGGGGGAAGTGGCACAGATACGCAGTATTTT.

This chain's CDR3 is CASSFRFWTDSNQPQHF. CDR3 DNA: TGTGCCAGCAGTTTCCGGTTCTGGACAGATAGCAATCAGCCCCAGCATTTT. The rearrangement uses TRBV28 and TRBJ1-5; tentatively, D is TRBD1 (6 bases). The CDR3 loop spans 17 amino acids. V was shortened by 3 bases and J by 0 bases, with 15 bases between the two germline ends. CDR1 is MDHEN, CDR2 SYDVKM, per germline.

The gene calls are TRBV24-1 and TRBJ1-5; D is ambiguous. Trimming removed 4 bases from V and 2 bases from J, with 14 bases in between. This CDR3 region has 16 residues. The germline V gene encodes CDR1 KGHDR and CDR2 SFDVKD. DNA for the CDR3: TGTGCCACCAGTGACCCGTACCTGGATGGCAATCAGCCCCAGCATTTT. Protein product: CATSDPYLDGNQPQHF.

The table lists this clonotype with a few counts. The chain joins TRBV4-1 to TRBJ1-1, with 9 bases lining up with TRBD1. With V trimmed by 1 base and J by 3 bases, 3 bases remained unmatched. CDR3 length: 15 amino acids. Germline V gene sequence: CDR1 MGHRA, CDR2 YSYEKL. CDR3 sequence (DNA): TGCGCCAGCAGCCAAGTGAGGACAGGGGACACTGAAGCTTTCTTT. Translating gives CASSQVRTGDTEAFF.

Details on this clonotype: A junction end diverges from the germline sequence, so it may reflect a read error. The chain is built from TRBV19 and TRBJ1-1, with a tentative D call TRBD1 (5 bases). Germline CDR1 LNHDA, CDR2 SQIVND (reference sequence). The CDR3 length is 16 residues. CDR3 residues: CASTPGRQTMNTEAFF. CDR3 DNA sequence: TGTGCAAGTACCCCAGGGAGACAGACTATGAACACTGAAGCTTTCTTT.

This chain uses TRBV7-9 with TRBJ2-3; 13 bases fit TRBD2. The CDR3 has 17 residues. Unmatched junction bases numbered 5, after V lost 5 bases and J lost 0 bases. Germline CDR1 is SEHNR and CDR2 is FQNEAQ (reference sequence). This CDR3 reads CASSTGLAGISTDTQYF. The CDR3 DNA reads TGTGCCAGCAGCACGGGACTAGCGGGGATAAGCACAGATACGCAGTATTTT.

This clonotype was counted only a few times. V and J are TRBV7-3 and TRBJ2-1; 7 nucleotides match TRBD1. The CDR3 has 16 amino acids. Germline V gene data show CDR1 as SGHTA and CDR2 as FQGTGA. Losses at the gene ends were 4 bases for V and 6 bases for J; bases not matched to a gene: 12. The CDR3 nucleotides read TGTGCCAGCAGCTACCGCCGGGACAGTGGCTCCAATGAGCAGTTCTTC. Translated: CASSYRRDSGSNEQFF.

The chain combines TRBV6-5 with TRBJ1-6, with a tentative D call TRBD1 (6 bases). The germline CDR1 and CDR2 sequences are MNHEY and SVGAGI. This CDR3 region has 11 residues. V was clipped by 6 bases and J by 13 bases, with 10 bases between them. CDR3 coding DNA: TGTGCCAGCAGCTCCCAGGGGCCCCTCCACTTT. Protein product: CASSSQGPLHF.

This clonotype was picked up many times. The chain links TRBV6-5 to TRBJ2-5; TRBD2 matches at 7 bases. CDR1 is MNHEY, CDR2 SVGAGI, per germline. This CDR3 region has 15 residues. The V gene end was trimmed by 6 bases and the J gene end by 3 bases; junction bases not matched to a gene: 10. In DNA form, the CDR3 reads TGTGCCAGCAGACGTCTTGGGGGGGGGGAAGAGACCCAGTACTTC. Its protein product is CASRRLGGGEETQYF.

In its sample, this clonotype was seen a few times. This chain connects TRBV4-3 to TRBJ2-7, with D possibly being TRBD2 (5 bases). Trimming stripped 2 bases from V and 7 bases from J, with 12 bases between. The CDR3 sequence is 13 residues long. CDR1 is LGHNA, CDR2 YSLEER, per germline. DNA of the CDR3: TGCGCCAGCAGCCAAATTGCGGGCGGAGAGCAGTACGTC. Encoded protein: CASSQIAGGEQYV.

In this sample, this clonotype turned up many times. V usage is TRBV20-1 and J usage is TRBJ2-3; D might be TRBD2 (6 bases). This CDR3 spans 14 amino acids. Germline V gene lookup returns CDR1 DFQATT and CDR2 SNEGSKA (reference sequence). Trimming took 5 bases from V and 1 from J, leaving 13 bases between them. The CDR3 is CSAPRRGGTDTQYF. CDR3 sequence (DNA): TGCAGTGCTCCCCGGCGGGGAGGCACAGATACGCAGTATTTT.

The chain has TRBV5-1 and TRBJ2-3, with unresolved D. The CDR3 loop spans 14 amino acids. Germline CDR1 SGHRS, CDR2 YFSETQ. V lost 4 bases to trimming and J lost 1 base, with 10 bases between them. CDR3 DNA sequence: TGCGCCAGCAGCCGTATCTATGGCACAGATACGCAGTATTTT. Translated, it gives CASSRIYGTDTQYF.

Ten or more counts support this clonotype. The chain has TRBV12-3 or TRBV12-4 and TRBJ2-1; maybe TRBD1 (6 bases). The CDR3 length is 13 residues. V was clipped by 10 bases and J by 2 bases, with 12 bases between them. CDR3 loop: CATQGWAYNEQFF. For the CDR3, the DNA is TGTGCCACACAGGGTTGGGCCTACAATGAGCAGTTCTTC.

This clonotype turned up a few times. This chain links TRBV6-5 with TRBJ1-5, with a tentative D call TRBD1 (6 bases). With 5 bases removed from V and 5 bases from J, the gap between germline ends came to 10 bases. Germline CDR1 MNHEY, CDR2 SVGAGI. This CDR3 comprises 13 residues. The CDR3: CASSARGYQPQHF. The CDR3 nucleotides read TGTGCCAGCAGTGCCAGGGGTTATCAGCCCCAGCATTTT.

This clonotype has at least ten counts. The V and J genes are TRBV20-1 and TRBJ2-3; D is ambiguous. Germline loops: CDR1 DFQATT, CDR2 SNEGSKA (reference sequence). With 3 bases removed from V and 6 bases from J, the gap between germline ends came to 22 bases. This CDR3 region has 16 residues. The CDR3 here is CSASSSLPGYFDTQYF. The CDR3 nucleotides read TGCAGTGCTAGTTCCTCTCTGCCGGGCTACTTCGATACGCAGTATTTT.

V and J are TRBV27 and TRBJ2-1, with TRBD2 matching over 14 bases. The CDR3 extends over 18 amino acids. Losses at the gene ends were 4 bases for V and 8 bases for J; bases not matched to a gene: 13. Per the germline V gene, CDR1 is MNHEY and CDR2 is SMNVEV (reference sequence). Written as DNA, the CDR3 is TGTGCCAGCAGTTCCCGACTAGCGGGGGGGCCAAGTAGCTATGAGCAGTTCTTC. Its protein product is CASSSRLAGGPSSYEQFF.

The chain employs TRBV12-3 or TRBV12-4 and TRBJ2-1, with TRBD2 matching 9 bases. The CDR3 is 17 residues long. Losses at the gene ends were 0 bases for V and 0 bases for J; bases not matched to a gene: 3. The chain's CDR3 is CASSLALAGVSYNEQFF. DNA of the CDR3: TGTGCCAGCAGTTTAGCGTTAGCGGGGGTCTCCTACAATGAGCAGTTCTTC.

The chain uses TRBV5-1 and TRBJ2-3; no clear D. CDR1 is SGHRS and CDR2 is YFSETQ in the germline V gene. The CDR3 sequence is 15 residues long. The V gene lost 3 bases and the J gene lost 3 bases, with 14 bases spanning the gap. The CDR3 DNA reads as TGCGCCAGCAGCTCGGACGGAACTATTACAGATACGCAGTATTTT. Amino acid sequence: CASSSDGTITDTQYF.

The DNA of the CDR3 is TGCAGTGCTAGGTCGGACACAAACACTGAAGCTTTCTTT. Protein sequence: CSARSDTNTEAFF. This chain joins TRBV20-1 and TRBJ1-1; D possibly corresponds to TRBD1 (5 bases). The CDR3 covers 13 residues. V was clipped by 3 bases and J by 2 bases, with 10 bases between them. Germline CDR1 reads DFQATT; CDR2 reads SNEGSKA (reference sequence).